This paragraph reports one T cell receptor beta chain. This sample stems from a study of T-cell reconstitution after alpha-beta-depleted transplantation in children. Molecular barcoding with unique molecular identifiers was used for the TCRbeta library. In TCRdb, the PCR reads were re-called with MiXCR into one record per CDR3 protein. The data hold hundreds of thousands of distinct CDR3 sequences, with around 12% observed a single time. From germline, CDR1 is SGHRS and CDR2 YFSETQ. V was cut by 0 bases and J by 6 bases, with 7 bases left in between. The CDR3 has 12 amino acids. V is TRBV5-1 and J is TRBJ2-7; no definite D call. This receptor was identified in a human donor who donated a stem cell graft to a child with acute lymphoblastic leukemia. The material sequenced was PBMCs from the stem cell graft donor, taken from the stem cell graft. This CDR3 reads CASSLGVSEQYF. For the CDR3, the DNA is TGCGCCAGCAGCTTGGGGGTAAGCGAGCAGTACTTC. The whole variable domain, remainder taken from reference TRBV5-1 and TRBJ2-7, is KAGVTQTPRYLIKTRGQQVTLSCSPISGHRSVSWYQQTPGQGLQFLFEYFSETQRNKGNFPGRFSGRQFSNSRSEMNVSTLELGDSALYLCASSLGVSEQYFGPGTRLTVT.